This TCR beta chain was recovered during a study of long-term antiretroviral therapy in people with HIV. V lost 0 bases to trimming and J lost 11 bases; unmatched junction nucleotides: 3. The CDR3 length is 12 residues. CDR1 and CDR2 from the germline V gene are SGHRS and YFSETQ. With survey level as its setting, the immunoSEQ assay was v3.0. The protocol was immunoSEQ multiplex PCR, while the TCRdb copy is restricted to in-frame clones and leaves out a portion. The sample lists 9,500 to 15,000 clones; about 68% were seen once. The receptor was isolated from a man between 40 and 49 years old with HIV. The rearrangement joins TRBV5-1 to TRBJ1-1, with 8 positions matching TRBD1. The input for sequencing was unsorted PBMCs, taken approximately 3.1 years before starting antiretroviral therapy. The CDR3 region has the DNA TGCGCCAGCAGCTTGGGGACAGGGCTTGCTTTCTTT. Its translation: CASSLGTGLAFF.